The sequence of this T cell receptor beta chain was determined in a study of blood T cell repertoires in COVID-19. Study background: The United States, Italy and Spain supplied acute and convalescent COVID-19 samples. T cells, B-cell-depleted T cells, or PBMCs supplied cDNA or gDNA.

The germline gives CDR1 LGHNA, CDR2 YNFKEQ. Trimming pared 0 bases from V and 6 bases from J, leaving 16 bases between. This CDR3 has 16 residues. Original processing notes: Estimated nucleated cell counts came from reference gene primer amplification. This table comes from immunoSEQ multiplex PCR, and its TCRdb copy is limited to in-frame clones, with some not included. For V, J and clone size, that table is used; D and trimming come from the DNA. The repertoire holds 200,000 to 300,000 clones, 88% seen once, with 0.7% in the top ten. The clonotype comes from a human donor in a cohort sampled during active COVID-19. The gene calls are TRBV4-2 and TRBJ2-3, with D possibly TRBD2 on 5 matching bases. Sequenced: peripheral blood. The CDR3 region is CASSQDWGATGDTQYF. In DNA, the CDR3 is TGTGCCAGCAGCCAAGATTGGGGAGCGACGGGGGATACGCAGTATTTT.